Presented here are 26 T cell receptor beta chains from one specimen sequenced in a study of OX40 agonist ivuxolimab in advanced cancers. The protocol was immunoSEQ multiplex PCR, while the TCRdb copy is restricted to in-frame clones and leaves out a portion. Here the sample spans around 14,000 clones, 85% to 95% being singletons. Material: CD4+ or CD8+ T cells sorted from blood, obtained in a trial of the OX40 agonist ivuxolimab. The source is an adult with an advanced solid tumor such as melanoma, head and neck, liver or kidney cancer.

CDR3 sequence: CASSWEGGSGNTIYF. The DNA for the CDR3 is TGTGCCAGCAGCTGGGAGGGGGGCTCTGGAAACACCATATATTTT. The chain uses TRBV7-9 and TRBJ1-3; D is possibly TRBD1 (6 bases). V gave up 4 bases and J gave up 0 bases, with 10 bases separating them. The CDR3 has 15 residues. Germline V lookup: CDR1 SEHNR, CDR2 FQNEAQ (reference sequence).

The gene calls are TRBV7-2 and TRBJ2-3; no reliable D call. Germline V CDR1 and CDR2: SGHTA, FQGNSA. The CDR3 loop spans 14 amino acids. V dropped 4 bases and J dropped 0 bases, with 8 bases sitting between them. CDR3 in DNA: TGTGCCAGCAGCTCCCTACCAAGCACAGATACGCAGTATTTT. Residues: CASSSLPSTDTQYF.

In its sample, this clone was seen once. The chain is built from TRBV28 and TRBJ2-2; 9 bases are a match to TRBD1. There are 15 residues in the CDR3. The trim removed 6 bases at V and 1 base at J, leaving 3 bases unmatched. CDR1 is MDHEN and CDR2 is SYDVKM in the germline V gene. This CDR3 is CASRGTGMNTGELFF. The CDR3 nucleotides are TGTGCCAGCAGGGGGACAGGGATGAACACCGGGGAGCTGTTTTTT.

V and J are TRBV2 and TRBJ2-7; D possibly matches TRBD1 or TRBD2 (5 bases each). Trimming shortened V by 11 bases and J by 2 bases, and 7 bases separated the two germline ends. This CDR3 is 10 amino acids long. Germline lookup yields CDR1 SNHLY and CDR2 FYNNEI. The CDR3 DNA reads TGTGCCGTGGGGGCCTACGAGCAGTACTTC. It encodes CAVGAYEQYF.

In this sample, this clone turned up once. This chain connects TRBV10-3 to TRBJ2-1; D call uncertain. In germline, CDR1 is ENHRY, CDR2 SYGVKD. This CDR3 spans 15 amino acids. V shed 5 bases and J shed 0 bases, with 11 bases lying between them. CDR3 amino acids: CAISLSSSSYNEQFF. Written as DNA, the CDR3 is TGTGCCATCAGTTTAAGCTCGAGCTCCTACAATGAGCAGTTCTTC.

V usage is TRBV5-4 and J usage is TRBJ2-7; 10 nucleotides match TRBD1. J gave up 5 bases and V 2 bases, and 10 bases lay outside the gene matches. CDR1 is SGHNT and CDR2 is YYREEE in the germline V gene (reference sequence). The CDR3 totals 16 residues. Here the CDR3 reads CASSFRQGAQTHEQYF. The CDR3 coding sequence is TGTGCCAGCAGCTTCCGACAGGGGGCGCAAACTCACGAGCAGTACTTC.

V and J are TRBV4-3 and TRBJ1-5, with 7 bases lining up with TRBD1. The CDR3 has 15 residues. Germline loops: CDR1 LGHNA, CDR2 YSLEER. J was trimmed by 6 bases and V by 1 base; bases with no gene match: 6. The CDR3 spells CASSQGTGAGQPQHF. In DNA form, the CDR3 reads TGCGCCAGCAGCCAAGGCACAGGGGCTGGTCAGCCCCAGCATTTT.

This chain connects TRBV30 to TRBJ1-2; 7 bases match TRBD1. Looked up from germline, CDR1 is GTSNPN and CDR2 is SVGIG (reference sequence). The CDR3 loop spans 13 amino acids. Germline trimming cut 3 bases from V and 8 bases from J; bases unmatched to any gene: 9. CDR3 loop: CAWREGGSSGYTF. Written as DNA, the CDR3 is TGTGCCTGGAGGGAAGGGGGCTCGAGCGGCTACACCTTC.

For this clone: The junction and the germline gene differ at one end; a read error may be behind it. CDR3 amino acids: CASSEAPADTETFF. DNA of the CDR3: TGTGCCAGCAGTGAAGCACCGGCAGACACTGAAACTTTCTTT. This chain connects TRBV6-1 to TRBJ1-1; no reliable D call. The CDR3 runs to 14 residues. Per germline, CDR1 MNHNS and CDR2 SASEGT.

The DNA for the CDR3 is TGTGCCAGTAGTATAGTCAGCAGAGCCCGTGCGAACACCGGGGAGCTGTTTTTT. Encoded protein: CASSIVSRARANTGELFF. The chain is built from TRBV19 and TRBJ2-2; D is uncertain. CDR3 length equals 18 residues. Trimming took 1 base from V and 0 from J, leaving 15 bases between them. Germline CDR1 LNHDA, CDR2 SQIVND (reference sequence).

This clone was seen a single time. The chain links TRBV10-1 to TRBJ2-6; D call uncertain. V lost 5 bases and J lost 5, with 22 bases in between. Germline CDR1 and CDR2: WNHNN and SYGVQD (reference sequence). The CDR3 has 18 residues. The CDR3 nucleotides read TGCGCCAGCAGTCCAACAATAATCGCACAAAGTCGGGCCAACGTCCTGACTTTC. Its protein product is CASSPTIIAQSRANVLTF.

The CDR3 sequence: CASSAGSSGANVLTF. The CDR3 nucleotides read TGTGCCAGCAGTGCCGGTAGCTCTGGGGCCAACGTCCTGACTTTC. The rearrangement uses TRBV2 and TRBJ2-6, with unresolved D. The CDR3 is 15 amino acids. The ends were cut back, 4 bases at V and 0 bases at J, with 7 bases in the middle. Germline CDR1 and CDR2: SNHLY and FYNNEI.

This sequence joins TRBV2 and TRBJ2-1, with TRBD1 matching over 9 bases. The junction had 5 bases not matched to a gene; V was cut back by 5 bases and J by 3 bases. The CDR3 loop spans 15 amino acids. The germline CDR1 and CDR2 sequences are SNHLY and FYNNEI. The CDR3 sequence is CASSPTGGDYNEQFF. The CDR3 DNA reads TGTGCCAGCAGTCCTACAGGGGGCGACTACAATGAGCAGTTCTTC.

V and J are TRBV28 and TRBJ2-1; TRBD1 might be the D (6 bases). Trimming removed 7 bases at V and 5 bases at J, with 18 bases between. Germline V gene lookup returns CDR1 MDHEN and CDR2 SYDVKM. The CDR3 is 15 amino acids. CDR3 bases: TGTGCCAGCACTAGGACAGCGCCTATCAACAATGAGCAGTTCTTC. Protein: CASTRTAPINNEQFF.

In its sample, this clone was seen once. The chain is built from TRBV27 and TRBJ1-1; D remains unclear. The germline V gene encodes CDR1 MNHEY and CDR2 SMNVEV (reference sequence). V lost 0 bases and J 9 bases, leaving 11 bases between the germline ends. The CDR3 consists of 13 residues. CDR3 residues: CASSLSPQMKAFF. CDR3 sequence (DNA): TGTGCCAGCAGTTTATCCCCCCAAATGAAAGCTTTCTTT.

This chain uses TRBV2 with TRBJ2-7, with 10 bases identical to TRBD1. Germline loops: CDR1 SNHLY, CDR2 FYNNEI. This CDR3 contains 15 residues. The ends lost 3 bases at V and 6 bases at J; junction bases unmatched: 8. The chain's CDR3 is CASSEGQGLPGEQYF. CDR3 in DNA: TGTGCCAGCAGTGAGGGACAGGGGCTCCCGGGCGAGCAGTACTTC. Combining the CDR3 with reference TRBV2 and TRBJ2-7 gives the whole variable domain EPEVTQTPSHQVTQMGQEVILRCVPISNHLYFYWYRQILGQKVEFLVSFYNNEISEKSEIFDDQFSVERPDGSNFTLKIRSTKLEDSAMYFCASSEGQGLPGEQYFGPGTRLTVT.

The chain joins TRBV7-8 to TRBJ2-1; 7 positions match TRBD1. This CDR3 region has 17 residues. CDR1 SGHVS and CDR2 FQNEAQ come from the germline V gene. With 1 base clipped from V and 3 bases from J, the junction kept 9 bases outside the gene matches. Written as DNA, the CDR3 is TGTGCCAGCAGCTTAGTCGCGACCGGGACAGACTACAATGAGCAGTTCTTC. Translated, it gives CASSLVATGTDYNEQFF.

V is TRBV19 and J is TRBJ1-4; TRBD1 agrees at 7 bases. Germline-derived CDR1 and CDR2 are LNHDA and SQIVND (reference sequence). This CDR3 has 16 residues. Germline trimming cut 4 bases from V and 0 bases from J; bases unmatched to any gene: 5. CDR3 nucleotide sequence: TGTGCCAGTAGTACGTCGGGACAGCCAACTAATGAAAAACTGTTTTTT. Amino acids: CASSTSGQPTNEKLFF.

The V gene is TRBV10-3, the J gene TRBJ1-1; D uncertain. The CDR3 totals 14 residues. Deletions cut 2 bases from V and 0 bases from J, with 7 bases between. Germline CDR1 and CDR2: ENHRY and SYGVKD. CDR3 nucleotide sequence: TGTGCCATCAGTGAGGGACGGTTGAACACTGAAGCTTTCTTT. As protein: CAISEGRLNTEAFF.

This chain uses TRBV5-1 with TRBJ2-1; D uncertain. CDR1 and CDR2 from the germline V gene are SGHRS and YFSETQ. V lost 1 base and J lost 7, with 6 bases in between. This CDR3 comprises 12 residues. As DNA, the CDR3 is TGCGCCAGCAGCTTGATGTCGAATGAGCAGTTCTTC. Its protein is CASSLMSNEQFF.

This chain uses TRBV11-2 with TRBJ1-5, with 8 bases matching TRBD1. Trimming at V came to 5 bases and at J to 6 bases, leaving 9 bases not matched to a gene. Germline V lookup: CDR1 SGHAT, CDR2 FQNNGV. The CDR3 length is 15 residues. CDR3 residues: CASSRDRGGGQPQHF. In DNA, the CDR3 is TGTGCCAGCAGCCGCGACAGGGGAGGAGGTCAGCCCCAGCATTTT.

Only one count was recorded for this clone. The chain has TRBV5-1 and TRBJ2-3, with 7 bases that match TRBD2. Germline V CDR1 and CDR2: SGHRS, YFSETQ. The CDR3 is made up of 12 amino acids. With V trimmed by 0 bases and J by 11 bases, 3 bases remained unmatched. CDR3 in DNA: TGCGCCAGCAGCTTGGGCGAGCGGGGGCAGTATTTT. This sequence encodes CASSLGERGQYF.

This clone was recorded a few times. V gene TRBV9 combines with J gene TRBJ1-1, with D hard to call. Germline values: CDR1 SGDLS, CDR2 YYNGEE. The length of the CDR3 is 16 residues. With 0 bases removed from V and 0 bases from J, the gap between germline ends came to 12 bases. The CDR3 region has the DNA TGTGCCAGCAGCGTAGCTACTTCGGGTATGAACACTGAAGCTTTCTTT. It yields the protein CASSVATSGMNTEAFF.

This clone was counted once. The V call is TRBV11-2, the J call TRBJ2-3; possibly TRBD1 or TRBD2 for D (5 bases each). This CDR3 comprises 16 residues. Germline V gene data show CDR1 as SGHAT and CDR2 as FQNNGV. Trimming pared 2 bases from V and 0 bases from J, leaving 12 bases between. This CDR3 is CASSLIFGASTDTQYF. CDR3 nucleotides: TGTGCCAGCAGCTTAATCTTCGGGGCAAGCACAGATACGCAGTATTTT.

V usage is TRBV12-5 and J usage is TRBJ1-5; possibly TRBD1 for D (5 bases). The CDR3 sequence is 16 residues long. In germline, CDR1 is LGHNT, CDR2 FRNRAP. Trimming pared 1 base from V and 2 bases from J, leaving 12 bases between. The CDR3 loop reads CASGLDGGSGNQPQHF. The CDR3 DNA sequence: TGTGCTAGTGGTTTGGACGGGGGGTCAGGCAATCAGCCCCAGCATTTT. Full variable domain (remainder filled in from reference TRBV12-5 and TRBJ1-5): DARVTQTPRHKVTEMGQEVTMRCQPILGHNTVFWYRQTMMQGLELLAYFRNRAPLDDSGMPKDRFSAEMPDATLATLKIQPSEPRDSAVYFCASGLDGGSGNQPQHFGDGTRLSIL.

The CDR3 loop reads CASSLGAGTQYF. The CDR3 nucleotides are TGTGCCAGCAGTTTAGGGGCGGGGACGCAGTATTTT. This sequence joins TRBV27 and TRBJ2-3; D possibly corresponds to TRBD2 (6 bases). Per the germline V gene, CDR1 is MNHEY and CDR2 is SMNVEV (reference sequence). The ends were cut back, 2 bases at V and 9 bases at J, with 9 bases in the middle. The CDR3 is made up of 12 amino acids.